Listed here are 7 T cell receptor beta chains from one sample, sequenced in a study of cytomegalovirus exposure and HLA in healthy donors. Sequenced by immunoSEQ multiplex PCR; TCRdb stores in-frame clones only, minus some. The sample yields roughly 68,000 clones, nearly 96% seen once. The sample comprised PBMCs. The receptor set was obtained from a woman aged 18-29 years in good health and CMV-seropositive.

J is TRBJ2-7 and V is TRBV21-1; TRBD1, as called in the table, went unchecked against the DNA. TRBV21-1 is designated a pseudogene. This CDR3 has 14 residues. CDR3 sequence (DNA): TGTGCCAGCAGCAAAGGGACAACTTATGGCGAGCAGTACTTC. Protein product: CASSKGTTYGEQYF.

This clone appeared a single time. The chain combines TRBV28 with TRBJ2-3; TRBD2 is a possible D gene (6 bases). V shed 6 bases and J shed 2 bases, with 15 bases lying between them. The CDR3 length is 15 residues. CDR1 is MDHEN and CDR2 is SYDVKM in the germline V gene. CDR3 DNA: TGTGCCAGCAGACCCGGTAGCGGAACCACAGATACGCAGTATTTT. Its protein product is CASRPGSGTTDTQYF. Supplemented by reference TRBV28 and TRBJ2-3, the full variable domain reads DVKVTQSSRYLVKRTGEKVFLECVQDMDHENMFWYRQDPGLGLRLIYFSYDVKMKEKGDIPEGYSVSREKKERFSLILESASTNQTSMYLCASRPGSGTTDTQYFGPGTRLTVL.

The chain carries TRBV2 and TRBJ1-2, with D perhaps matching TRBD1 (5 bases). The CDR3 runs 12 residues. Trimming removed 4 bases at V and 6 bases at J, with 9 bases between. Per the germline V gene, CDR1 is SNHLY and CDR2 is FYNNEI. The CDR3 loop is CASSGQGHGYTF. As DNA, the CDR3 is TGTGCCAGCAGTGGTCAGGGTCATGGCTACACCTTC.

The chain carries TRBV6-1 and TRBJ2-1, with 10 bases matching TRBD2. CDR3 size: 17 residues. Trimming took 3 bases from V and 8 from J; bases not matched to a gene: 13. Per the germline V gene, CDR1 is MNHNS and CDR2 is SASEGT. CDR3: CASSDYSSGRARDEQFF. As DNA, the CDR3 is TGTGCCAGCAGTGATTATTCCAGCGGGAGGGCCCGGGATGAGCAGTTCTTC.

The V call is TRBV4-1, the J call TRBJ2-1; 7 bases are shared with TRBD2. CDR1 and CDR2 (germline): MGHRA, YSYEKL. The CDR3 has 16 residues. Trimming took 1 base from V and 9 from J; bases not matched to a gene: 12. The CDR3 DNA sequence: TGCGCCAGCAGCCAAGCCCGCGCTAGCGGACTGGGTGAGCAGTTCTTC. Translating it yields CASSQARASGLGEQFF.

The genes are TRBV29-1 and TRBJ1-2, with D possibly TRBD1 on 5 matching bases. This CDR3 spans 12 amino acids. Trimming left V 6 bases short and J 4 bases short, with 12 bases between. Germline loops: CDR1 SQVTM, CDR2 ANQGSEA. Here the CDR3 reads CSVRQGAYGYTF. The CDR3 DNA reads TGCAGCGTGCGACAAGGGGCCTATGGCTACACCTTC. The complete variable domain, with remaining parts taken from reference TRBV29-1 and TRBJ1-2, reads SAVISQKPSRDICQRGTSLTIQCQVDSQVTMMFWYRQQPGQSLTLIATANQGSEATYESGFVIDKFPISRPNLTFSTLTVSNMSPEDSSIYLCSVRQGAYGYTFGSGTRLTVV.

The chain links TRBV28 to TRBJ2-5, with TRBD2 identical over 9 bases. The J segment lost 1 base and the V segment lost 0 bases, leaving 3 bases of the junction unmatched. The CDR3 consists of 16 residues. Per germline, CDR1 MDHEN and CDR2 SYDVKM. CDR3 amino acids: CASSLWGGRAQETQYF. Written as DNA, the CDR3 is TGTGCCAGCAGTTTATGGGGCGGGAGGGCCCAAGAGACCCAGTACTTC.